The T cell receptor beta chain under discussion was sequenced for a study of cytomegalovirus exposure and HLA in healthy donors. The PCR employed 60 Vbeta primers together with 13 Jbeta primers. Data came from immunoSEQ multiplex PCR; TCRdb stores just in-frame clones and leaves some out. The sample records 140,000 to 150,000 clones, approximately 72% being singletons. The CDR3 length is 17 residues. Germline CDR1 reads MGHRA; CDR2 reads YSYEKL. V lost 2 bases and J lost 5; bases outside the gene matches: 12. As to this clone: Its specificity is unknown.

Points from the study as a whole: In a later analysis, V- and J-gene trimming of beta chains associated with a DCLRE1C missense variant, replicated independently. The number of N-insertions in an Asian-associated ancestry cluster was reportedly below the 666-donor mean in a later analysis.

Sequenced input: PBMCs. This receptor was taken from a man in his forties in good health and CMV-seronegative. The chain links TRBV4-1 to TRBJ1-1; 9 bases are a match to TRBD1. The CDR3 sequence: CASSQPRGQGVRTEAFF. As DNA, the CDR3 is TGCGCCAGCAGCCAACCCCGGGGACAGGGAGTTCGAACTGAAGCTTTCTTT.